This TCR beta chain is drawn from a study of Tregs in tolerant kidney transplant recipients. Study-wide points: Tregs expanded with activated donor B cells seemed most donor-specific.

V shed 3 bases and J shed 1 base, with 11 bases lying between them. The germline gives CDR1 SGDLS, CDR2 YYNGEE. The length of the CDR3 is 15 residues. Clones were sequenced by immunoSEQ multiplex PCR, and TCRdb holds only the in-frame ones, with some missing. The sample has about 69,000 clones, approximately 91% seen once; the top ten hold approximately 0.4%. This clone showed up just once. Its antigen is currently unknown. The TCR comes from a human donor who received a combined kidney and bone marrow transplant. This material consisted of CD4+ T cells from blood, taken before the transplant. V and J are TRBV9 and TRBJ1-5; possibly TRBD1 for D (6 bases). The CDR3 nucleotides read TGTGCCAGCAGCGAGTTCGGACAGAGCAATCAGCCCCAGCATTTT. Residues: CASSEFGQSNQPQHF.